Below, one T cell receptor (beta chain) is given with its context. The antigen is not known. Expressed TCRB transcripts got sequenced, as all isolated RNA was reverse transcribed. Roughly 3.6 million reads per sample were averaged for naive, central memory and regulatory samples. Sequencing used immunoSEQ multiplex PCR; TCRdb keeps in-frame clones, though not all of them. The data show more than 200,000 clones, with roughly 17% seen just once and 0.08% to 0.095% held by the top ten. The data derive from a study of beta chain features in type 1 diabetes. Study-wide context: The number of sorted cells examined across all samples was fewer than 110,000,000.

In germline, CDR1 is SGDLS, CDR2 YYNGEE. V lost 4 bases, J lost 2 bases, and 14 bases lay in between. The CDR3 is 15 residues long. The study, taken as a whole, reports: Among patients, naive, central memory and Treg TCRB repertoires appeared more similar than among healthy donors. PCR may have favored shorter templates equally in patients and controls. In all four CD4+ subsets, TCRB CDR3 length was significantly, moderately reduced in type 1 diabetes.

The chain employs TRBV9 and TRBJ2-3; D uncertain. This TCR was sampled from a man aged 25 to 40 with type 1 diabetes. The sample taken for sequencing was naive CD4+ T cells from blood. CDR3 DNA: TGTGCCAGCAGCCTCCAAACTACCTTCACAGATACGCAGTATTTT. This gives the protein CASSLQTTFTDTQYF. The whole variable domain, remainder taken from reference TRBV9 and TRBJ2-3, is DSGVTQTPKHLITATGQRVTLRCSPRSGDLSVYWYQQSLDQGLQFLIQYYNGEERAKGNILERFSAQQFPDLHSELNLSSLELGDSALYFCASSLQTTFTDTQYFGPGTRLTVL.